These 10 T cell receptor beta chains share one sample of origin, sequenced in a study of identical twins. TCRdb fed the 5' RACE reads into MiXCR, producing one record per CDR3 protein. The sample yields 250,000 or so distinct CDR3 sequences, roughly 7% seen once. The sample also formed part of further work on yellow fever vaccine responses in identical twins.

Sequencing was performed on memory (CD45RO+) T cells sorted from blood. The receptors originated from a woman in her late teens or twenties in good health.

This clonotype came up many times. Here the CDR3 reads CASSQGFEQYV. For the CDR3, the DNA is TGTGCCAGCAGCCAAGGGTTCGAGCAGTACGTC. The chain recombines TRBV3-1 with TRBJ2-7; D unresolved. The CDR3 consists of 11 residues. CDR1 and CDR2 (germline): LGHDT, YNNKEL (reference sequence). V dropped 1 base and J dropped 6 bases, with 4 bases sitting between them.

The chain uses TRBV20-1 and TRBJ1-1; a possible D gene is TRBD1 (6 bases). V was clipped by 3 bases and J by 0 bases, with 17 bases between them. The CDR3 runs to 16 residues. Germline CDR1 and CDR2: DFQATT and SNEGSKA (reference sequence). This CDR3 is CSARYQGQPMNTEAFF. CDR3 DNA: TGCAGTGCTAGGTACCAAGGACAGCCTATGAACACTGAAGCTTTCTTT.

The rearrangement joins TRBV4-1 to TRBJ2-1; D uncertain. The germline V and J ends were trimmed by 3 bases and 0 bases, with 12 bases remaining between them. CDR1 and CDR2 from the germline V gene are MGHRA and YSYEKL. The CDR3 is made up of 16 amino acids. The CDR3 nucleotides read TGCGCCAGCAGCCAGCTACTTGCAAGCTCCTACAATGAGCAGTTCTTC. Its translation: CASSQLLASSYNEQFF.

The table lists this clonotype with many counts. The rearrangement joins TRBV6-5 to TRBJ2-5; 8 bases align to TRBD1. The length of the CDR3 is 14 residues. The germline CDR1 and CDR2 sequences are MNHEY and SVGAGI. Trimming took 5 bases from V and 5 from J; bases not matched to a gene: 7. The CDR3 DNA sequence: TGTGCCAGCAGTACTAGACAGGGGAGGGAGACCCAGTACTTC. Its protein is CASSTRQGRETQYF.

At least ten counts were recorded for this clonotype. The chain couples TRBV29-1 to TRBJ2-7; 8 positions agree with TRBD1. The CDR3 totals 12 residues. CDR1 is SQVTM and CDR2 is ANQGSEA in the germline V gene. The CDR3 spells CSAQGGTYEQYF. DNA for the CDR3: TGCAGTGCACAGGGGGGAACCTACGAGCAGTACTTC.

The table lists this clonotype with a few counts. Written as DNA, the CDR3 is TGTGCCAGCAGTTACTCGAGGGGGGGTGCAGGGGCCAACGTCCTGACTTTC. Amino acid sequence: CASSYSRGGAGANVLTF. The gene calls are TRBV6-5 and TRBJ2-6; D is perhaps TRBD2 (7 bases). Germline assignment: CDR1 MNHEY and CDR2 SVGAGI. This CDR3 has 17 amino acids. The V gene lost 0 bases and the J gene lost 4 bases, with 13 bases spanning the gap.

The CDR3 loop is CASSSYSTSRETQYF. As DNA, the CDR3 is TGTGCCAGCAGTTCTTACTCTACTAGCCGAGAGACCCAGTACTTC. V usage is TRBV27 and J usage is TRBJ2-5; perhaps TRBD2 as D (6 bases). Trimming cost V 4 bases and J 4 bases, with 16 bases left between them. The CDR3 is 15 residues long. Germline V gene data show CDR1 as MNHEY and CDR2 as SMNVEV (reference sequence).

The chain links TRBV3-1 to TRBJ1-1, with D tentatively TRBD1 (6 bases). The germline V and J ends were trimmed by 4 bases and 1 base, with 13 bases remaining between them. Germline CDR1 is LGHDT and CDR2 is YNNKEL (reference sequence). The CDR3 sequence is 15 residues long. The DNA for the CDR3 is TGTGCCAGCAGCCGCCGAACAGGGACGAACACTGAAGCTTTCTTT. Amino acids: CASSRRTGTNTEAFF.

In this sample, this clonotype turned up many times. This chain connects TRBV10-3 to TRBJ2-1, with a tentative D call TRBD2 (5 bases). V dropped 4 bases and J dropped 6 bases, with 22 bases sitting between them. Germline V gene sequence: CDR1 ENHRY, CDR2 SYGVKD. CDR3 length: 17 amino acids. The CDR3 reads CAISVSLVMTGSNEQFF. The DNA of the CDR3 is TGTGCCATCAGTGTATCCCTAGTGATGACGGGAAGCAATGAGCAGTTCTTC.

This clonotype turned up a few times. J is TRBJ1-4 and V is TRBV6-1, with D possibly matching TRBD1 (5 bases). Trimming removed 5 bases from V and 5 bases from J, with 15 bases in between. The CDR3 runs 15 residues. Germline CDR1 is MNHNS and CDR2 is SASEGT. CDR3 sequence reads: CASSTTGTGNEKLFF. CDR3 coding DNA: TGTGCCAGCAGTACGACCGGGACGGGGAATGAAAAACTGTTTTTT.